The 8 T cell receptor beta chains below all came from one sample that was sequenced in a study of blood T cell repertoires in COVID-19. Libraries were prepared by immunoSEQ multiplex PCR; TCRdb keeps only in-frame clonotypes and omits some of them. The table shows 35,000 to 45,000 clones, with more than 70% occurring only once. The sample taken for sequencing was peripheral blood. The receptors come from a human donor in a cohort sampled during active COVID-19.

The chain joins TRBV5-1 to TRBJ1-1, with a weak D call TRBD1 (5 bases). V was shortened by 2 bases and J by 0 bases, with 14 bases between the two germline ends. Germline loops: CDR1 SGHRS, CDR2 YFSETQ. This CDR3 comprises 16 residues. The DNA of the CDR3 is TGCGCCAGCAGCTTAGGAGGGGTCAGGGTGAACACTGAAGCTTTCTTT. Amino acids: CASSLGGVRVNTEAFF.

This chain connects TRBV3-1 (or the pseudogene TRBV3-2) to TRBJ2-7; D call uncertain. The CDR3 is made up of 15 amino acids. The V gene's germline CDR1 is LGHDT and CDR2 YNNKEL (reference sequence). Trimming stripped 0 bases from V and 0 bases from J, with 9 bases between. Here the CDR3 DNA reads TGTGCCAGCAGCCAAGATTTCACAAACTCCTACGAGCAGTACTTC. Translation: CASSQDFTNSYEQYF.

V and J are TRBV29-1 and TRBJ1-1, with TRBD1 as a possible D gene (5 bases). V was clipped by 3 bases and J by 0 bases, with 8 bases between them. The CDR3 runs to 13 residues. Germline assignment: CDR1 SQVTM and CDR2 ANQGSEA. The CDR3 loop reads CSVDRGMNTEAFF. In DNA form, the CDR3 reads TGCAGCGTTGATAGGGGAATGAACACTGAAGCTTTCTTT.

This chain links TRBV27 with TRBJ2-7, with TRBD1 matching 8 bases. Germline values: CDR1 MNHEY, CDR2 SMNVEV (reference sequence). V was pared by 1 base and J by 3 bases, with 2 bases of the junction left unmatched. The CDR3 extends over 14 amino acids. CDR3 DNA sequence: TGTGCCAGCAGTTTATATGGGACAGGCTACGAGCAGTACTTC. Its translation is CASSLYGTGYEQYF.

The rearrangement uses TRBV11-2 and TRBJ2-7; 11 nucleotides align to TRBD2. The CDR3 extends over 18 amino acids. Germline V gives CDR1 SGHAT, CDR2 FQNNGV. Unmatched junction bases numbered 19, after V lost 5 bases and J lost 7 bases. CDR3 protein: CASSPRGLAGGRMGEQYF. The CDR3 DNA reads TGTGCCAGCAGCCCCCGGGGGCTAGCGGGGGGCCGAATGGGAGAGCAGTACTTC.

The chain combines TRBV6-5 with TRBJ2-5, with 9 nucleotides matching TRBD2. V lost 0 bases, J lost 5 bases, and 7 bases stayed unmatched. This CDR3 is built from 16 residues. Germline lookup yields CDR1 MNHEY and CDR2 SVGAGI. The CDR3 region is CASSYSRVAGVETQYF. The CDR3 DNA follows: TGTGCCAGCAGTTACTCGCGGGTAGCGGGGGTGGAGACCCAGTACTTC.

J is TRBJ1-5 and V is TRBV5-8; 12 bases are a match to TRBD1. CDR3 length: 18 amino acids. Germline trimming cut 4 bases from V and 2 bases from J; bases unmatched to any gene: 10. Germline V gives CDR1 SGHTS, CDR2 YDEGEE. CDR3: CASSLGGGQGAGNQPQHF. The CDR3 DNA follows: TGTGCCAGCAGCCTTGGTGGGGGACAGGGGGCGGGCAATCAGCCCCAGCATTTT.

This clone was picked up one time. J is TRBJ2-7 and V is TRBV4-1; the D is unclear. The germline V and J ends were trimmed by 1 base and 0 bases, with 10 bases remaining between them. This CDR3 has 15 residues. The germline V gene has CDR1 MGHRA and CDR2 YSYEKL. This CDR3 reads CASSQGTFSSYEQYF. The CDR3 DNA sequence: TGCGCCAGCAGCCAAGGAACGTTTAGCTCCTACGAGCAGTACTTC.